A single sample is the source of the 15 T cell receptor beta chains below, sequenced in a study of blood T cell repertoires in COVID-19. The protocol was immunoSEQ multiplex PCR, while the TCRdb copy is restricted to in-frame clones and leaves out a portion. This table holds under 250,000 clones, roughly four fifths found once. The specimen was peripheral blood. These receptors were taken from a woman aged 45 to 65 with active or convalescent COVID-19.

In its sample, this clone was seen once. The CDR3 region has the DNA TGTGCCACCAGTGAACAGGACAGCATCTACGAGCAGTACTTC. This gives the protein CATSEQDSIYEQYF. This chain uses TRBV24-1 with TRBJ2-7; a possible D gene is TRBD1 (6 bases). This CDR3 spans 14 amino acids. Trimming cost V 4 bases and J 3 bases, with 12 bases left between them. Germline values: CDR1 KGHDR, CDR2 SFDVKD.

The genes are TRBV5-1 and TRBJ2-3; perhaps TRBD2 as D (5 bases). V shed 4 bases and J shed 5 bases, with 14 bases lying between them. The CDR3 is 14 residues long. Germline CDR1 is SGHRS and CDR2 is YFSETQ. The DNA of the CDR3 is TGCGCCAGCAGCCAGGACTCAGGCGGAGATACGCAGTATTTT. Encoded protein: CASSQDSGGDTQYF. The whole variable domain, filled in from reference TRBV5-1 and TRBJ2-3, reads KAGVTQTPRYLIKTRGQQVTLSCSPISGHRSVSWYQQTPGQGLQFLFEYFSETQRNKGNFPGRFSGRQFSNSRSEMNVSTLELGDSALYLCASSQDSGGDTQYFGPGTRLTVL.

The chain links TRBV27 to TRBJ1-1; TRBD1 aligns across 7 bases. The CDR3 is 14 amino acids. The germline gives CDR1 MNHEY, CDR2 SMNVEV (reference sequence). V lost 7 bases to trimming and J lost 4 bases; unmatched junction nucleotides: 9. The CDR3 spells CASTKDRVGTEAFF. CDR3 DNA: TGTGCCAGCACCAAAGACAGGGTGGGCACTGAAGCTTTCTTT.

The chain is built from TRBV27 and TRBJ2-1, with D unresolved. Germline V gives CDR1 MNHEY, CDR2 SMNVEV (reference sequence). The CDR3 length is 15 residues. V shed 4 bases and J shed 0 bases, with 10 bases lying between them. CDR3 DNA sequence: TGTGCCAGCAGTTCCCAAAGGAGCTCCTACAATGAGCAGTTCTTC. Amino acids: CASSSQRSSYNEQFF.

The CDR3 DNA sequence: TGTGCCACCAGCAGAGATCGGGCGGGAGCCGGGGAGCTGTTTTTT. Translation: CATSRDRAGAGELFF. The J gene is TRBJ2-2, the V gene TRBV15, with 7 bases that match TRBD2. The CDR3 has 15 amino acids. The junction had 4 bases not matched to a gene; V was cut back by 0 bases and J by 6 bases. Per germline, CDR1 LNHNV and CDR2 YYDKDF (reference sequence).

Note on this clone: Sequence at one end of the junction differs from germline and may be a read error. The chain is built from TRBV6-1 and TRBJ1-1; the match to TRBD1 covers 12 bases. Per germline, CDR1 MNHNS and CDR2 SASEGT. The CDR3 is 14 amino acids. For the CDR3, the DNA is TGTGCCAGCAGTGAATACGGGACAGGGGGCGTCACGGCCTTT. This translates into CASSEYGTGGVTAF.

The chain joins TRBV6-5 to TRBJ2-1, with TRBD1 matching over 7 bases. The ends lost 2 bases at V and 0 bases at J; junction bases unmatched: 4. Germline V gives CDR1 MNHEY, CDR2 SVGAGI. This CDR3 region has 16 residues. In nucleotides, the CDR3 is TGTGCCAGCAGTTACCCCAGGGGGAACTCCTACAATGAGCAGTTCTTC. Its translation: CASSYPRGNSYNEQFF.

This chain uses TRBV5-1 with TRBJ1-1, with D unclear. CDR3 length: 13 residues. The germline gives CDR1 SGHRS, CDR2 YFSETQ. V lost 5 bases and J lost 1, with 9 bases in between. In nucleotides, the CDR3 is TGCGCCAGCAGATACTACGGGAACACTGAAGCTTTCTTT. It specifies CASRYYGNTEAFF.

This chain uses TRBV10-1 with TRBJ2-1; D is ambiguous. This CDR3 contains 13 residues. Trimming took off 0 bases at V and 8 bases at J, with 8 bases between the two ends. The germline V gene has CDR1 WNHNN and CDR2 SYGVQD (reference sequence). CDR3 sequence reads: CASSESALDEQFF. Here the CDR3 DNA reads TGCGCCAGCAGTGAGTCAGCACTCGATGAGCAGTTCTTC.

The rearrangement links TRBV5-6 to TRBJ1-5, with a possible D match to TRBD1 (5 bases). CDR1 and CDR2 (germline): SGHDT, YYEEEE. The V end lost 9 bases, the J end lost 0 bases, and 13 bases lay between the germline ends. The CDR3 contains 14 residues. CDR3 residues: CATPGGDSNQPQHF. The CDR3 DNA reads TGTGCCACCCCAGGAGGGGATAGCAATCAGCCCCAGCATTTT.

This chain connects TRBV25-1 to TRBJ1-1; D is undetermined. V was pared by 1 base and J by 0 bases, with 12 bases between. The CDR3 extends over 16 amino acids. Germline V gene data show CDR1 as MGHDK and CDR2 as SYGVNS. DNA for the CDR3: TGTGCCAGCAGTGAATCAGGAGGTGGCCTGAACACTGAAGCTTTCTTT. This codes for CASSESGGGLNTEAFF. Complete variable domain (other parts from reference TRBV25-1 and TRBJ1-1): EADIYQTPRYLVIGTGKKITLECSQTMGHDKMYWYQQDPGMELHLIHYSYGVNSTEKGDLSSESTVSRIRTEHFPLTLESARPSHTSQYLCASSESGGGLNTEAFFGQGTRLTVV.

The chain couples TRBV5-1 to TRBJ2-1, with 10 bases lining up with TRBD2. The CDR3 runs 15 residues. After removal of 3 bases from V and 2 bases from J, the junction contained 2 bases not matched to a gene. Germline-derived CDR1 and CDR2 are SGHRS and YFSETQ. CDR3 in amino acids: CASSSSGSPYNEQFF. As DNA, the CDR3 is TGCGCCAGCAGCTCTAGCGGGAGTCCCTACAATGAGCAGTTCTTC.

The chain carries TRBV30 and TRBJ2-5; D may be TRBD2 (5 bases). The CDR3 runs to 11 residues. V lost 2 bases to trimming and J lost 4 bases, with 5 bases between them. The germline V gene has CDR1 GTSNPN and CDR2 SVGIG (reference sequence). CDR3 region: CAWSRGETQYF. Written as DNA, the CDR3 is TGTGCCTGGAGTCGGGGAGAGACCCAGTACTTC.

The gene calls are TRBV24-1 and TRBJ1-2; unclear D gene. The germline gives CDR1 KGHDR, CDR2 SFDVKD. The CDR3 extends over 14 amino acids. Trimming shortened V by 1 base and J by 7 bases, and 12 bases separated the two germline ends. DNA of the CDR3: TGTGCCACCAGTGATTTCGCGGGCGCGGGTGGCTACACCTTC. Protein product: CATSDFAGAGGYTF.

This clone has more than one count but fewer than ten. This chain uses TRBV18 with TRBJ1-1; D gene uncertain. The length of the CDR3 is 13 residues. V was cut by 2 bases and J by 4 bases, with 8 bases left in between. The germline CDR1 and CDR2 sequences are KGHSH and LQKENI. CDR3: CASSPARLTEAFF. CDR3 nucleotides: TGTGCCAGCTCACCAGCGCGCCTCACTGAAGCTTTCTTT.